This TCR beta chain appears in the sequencing data of a study of shared clonotypes between healthy human individuals. CD4+ cells yielded CD45RA+ naive and CD45RA-negative memory subsets. Original handling: Filtering differed since immunoSEQ provided only junctions, with no quality scores. Profiled with immunoSEQ multiplex PCR; TCRdb holds only in-frame clones, not every one. From that table come the V and J calls and clone size; the DNA was used to work out D and trimming. The data show roughly 2.2 million clones, 92% seen once. Sample: naive CD4+ T cells from PBMCs. Subset denoted: CD45RA+ positively selected. This sequence originates from a man aged 18 to 29 in good health. Some clones in this sample may be carry-over from other donors' samples.

The CDR3 spells CASSYDSNYEQYF. The CDR3 DNA sequence: TGTGCCAGCAGCTACGACAGCAACTACGAGCAGTACTTC. This chain joins TRBV6-5 and TRBJ2-7, with D perhaps TRBD1 (5 bases). Germline V gene sequence: CDR1 MNHEY, CDR2 SVGAGI. The CDR3 is 13 residues long. V lost 6 bases, J lost 3 bases, and 12 bases lay in between.